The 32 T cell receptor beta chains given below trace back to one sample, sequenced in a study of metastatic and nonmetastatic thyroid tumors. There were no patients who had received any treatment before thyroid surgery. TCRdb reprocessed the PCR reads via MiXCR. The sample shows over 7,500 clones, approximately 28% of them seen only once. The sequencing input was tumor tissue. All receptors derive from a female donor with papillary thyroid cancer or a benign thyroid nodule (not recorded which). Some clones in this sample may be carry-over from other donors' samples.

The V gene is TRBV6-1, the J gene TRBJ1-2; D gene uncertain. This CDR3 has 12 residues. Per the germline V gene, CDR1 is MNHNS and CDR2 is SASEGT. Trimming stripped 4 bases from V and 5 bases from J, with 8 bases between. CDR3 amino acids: CASSAGGYGYTF. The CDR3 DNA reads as TGTGCCAGCAGTGCAGGTGGGTATGGCTACACCTTC.

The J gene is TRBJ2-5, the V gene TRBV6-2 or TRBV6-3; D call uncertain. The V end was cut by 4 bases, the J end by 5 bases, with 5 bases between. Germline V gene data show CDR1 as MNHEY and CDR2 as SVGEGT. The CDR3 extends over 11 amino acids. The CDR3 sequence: CASSSLETQYF. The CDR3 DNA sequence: TGTGCCAGCAGTTCACTGGAGACCCAGTACTTC.

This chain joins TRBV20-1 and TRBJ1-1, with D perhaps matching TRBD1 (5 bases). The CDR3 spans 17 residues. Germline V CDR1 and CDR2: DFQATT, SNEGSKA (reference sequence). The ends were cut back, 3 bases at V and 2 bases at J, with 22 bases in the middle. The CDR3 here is CSASSRRDAGYNTEAFF. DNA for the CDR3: TGCAGTGCTAGCTCCCGCAGGGACGCCGGCTACAACACTGAAGCTTTCTTT.

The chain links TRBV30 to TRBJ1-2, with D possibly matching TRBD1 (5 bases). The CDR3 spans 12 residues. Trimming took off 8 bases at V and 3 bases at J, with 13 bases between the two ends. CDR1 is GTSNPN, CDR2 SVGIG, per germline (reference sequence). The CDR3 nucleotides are TGTGCCGGAGAAGGGGACGACTATGGCTACACCTTC. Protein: CAGEGDDYGYTF.

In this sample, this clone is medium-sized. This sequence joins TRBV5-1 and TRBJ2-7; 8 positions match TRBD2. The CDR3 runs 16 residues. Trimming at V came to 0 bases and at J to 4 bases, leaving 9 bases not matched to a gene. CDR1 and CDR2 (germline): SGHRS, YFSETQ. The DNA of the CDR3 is TGCGCCAGCAGCTTGGTTACGGGAGGGCCTGGTTACGAGCAGTACTTC. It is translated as CASSLVTGGPGYEQYF.

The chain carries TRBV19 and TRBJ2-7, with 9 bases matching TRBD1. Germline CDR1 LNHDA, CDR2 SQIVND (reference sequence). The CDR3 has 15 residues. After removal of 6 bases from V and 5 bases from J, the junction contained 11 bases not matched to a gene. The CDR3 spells CASSPTGGLSHEQYF. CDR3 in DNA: TGTGCCAGTAGCCCGACAGGGGGACTATCCCACGAGCAGTACTTC.

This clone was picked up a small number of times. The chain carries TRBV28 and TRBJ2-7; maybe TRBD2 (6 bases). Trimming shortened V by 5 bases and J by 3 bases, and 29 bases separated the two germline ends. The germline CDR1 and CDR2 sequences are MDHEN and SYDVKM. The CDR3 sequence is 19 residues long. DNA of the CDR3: TGTGCCAGCAGTCCCGAAGGTACAAGAGGAGGGAAGGGCGTCTACGAGCAGTACTTC. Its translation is CASSPEGTRGGKGVYEQYF. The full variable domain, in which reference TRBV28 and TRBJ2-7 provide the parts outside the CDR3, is DVKVTQSSRYLVKRTGEKVFLECVQDMDHENMFWYRQDPGLGLRLIYFSYDVKMKEKGDIPEGYSVSREKKERFSLILESASTNQTSMYLCASSPEGTRGGKGVYEQYFGPGTRLTVT.

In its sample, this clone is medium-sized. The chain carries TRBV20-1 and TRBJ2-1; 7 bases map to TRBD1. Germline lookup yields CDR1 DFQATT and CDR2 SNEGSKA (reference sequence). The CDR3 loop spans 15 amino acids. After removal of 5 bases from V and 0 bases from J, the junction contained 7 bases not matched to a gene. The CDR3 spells CSADGDSSSYNEQFF. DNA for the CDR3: TGCAGTGCTGACGGGGACAGCAGCTCCTACAATGAGCAGTTCTTC.

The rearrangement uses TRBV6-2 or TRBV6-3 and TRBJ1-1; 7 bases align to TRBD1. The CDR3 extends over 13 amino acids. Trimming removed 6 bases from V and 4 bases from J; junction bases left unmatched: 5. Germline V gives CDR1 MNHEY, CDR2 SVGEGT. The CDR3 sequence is CASSGTALTEAFF. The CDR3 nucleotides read TGTGCCAGCAGCGGGACAGCTCTCACTGAAGCTTTCTTT.

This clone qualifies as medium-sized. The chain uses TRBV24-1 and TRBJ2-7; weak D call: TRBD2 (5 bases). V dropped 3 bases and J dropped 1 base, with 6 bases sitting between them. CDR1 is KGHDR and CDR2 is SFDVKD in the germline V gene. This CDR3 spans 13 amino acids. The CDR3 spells CATSDTGSYEQYF. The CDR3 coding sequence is TGTGCCACCAGTGATACGGGGTCCTACGAGCAGTACTTC.

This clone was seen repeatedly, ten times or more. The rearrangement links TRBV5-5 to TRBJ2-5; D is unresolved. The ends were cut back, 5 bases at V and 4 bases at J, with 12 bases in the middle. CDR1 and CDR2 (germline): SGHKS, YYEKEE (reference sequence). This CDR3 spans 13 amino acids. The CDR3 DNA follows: TGTGCCAGCAGATGGACGGTTATAGAGACCCAGTACTTC. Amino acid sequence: CASRWTVIETQYF.

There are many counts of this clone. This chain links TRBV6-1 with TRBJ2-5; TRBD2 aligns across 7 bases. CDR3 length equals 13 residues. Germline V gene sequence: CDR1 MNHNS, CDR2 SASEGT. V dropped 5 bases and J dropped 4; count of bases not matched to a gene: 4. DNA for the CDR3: TGTGCCAGCAGTAGCGGGGCCCTAGAGACCCAGTACTTC. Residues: CASSSGALETQYF.

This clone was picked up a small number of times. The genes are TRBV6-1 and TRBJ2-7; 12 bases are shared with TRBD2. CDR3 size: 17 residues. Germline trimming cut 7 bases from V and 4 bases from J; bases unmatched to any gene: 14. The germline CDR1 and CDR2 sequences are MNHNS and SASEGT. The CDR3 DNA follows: TGTGCCAGCACCCCCTTCCTGACTAGCGGGAGTGCTTACGAGCAGTACTTC. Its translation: CASTPFLTSGSAYEQYF.

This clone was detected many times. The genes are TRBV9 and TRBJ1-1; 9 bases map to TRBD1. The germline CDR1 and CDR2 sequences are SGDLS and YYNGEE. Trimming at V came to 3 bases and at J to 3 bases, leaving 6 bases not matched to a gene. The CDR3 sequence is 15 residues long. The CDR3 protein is CASSAHRGLDTEAFF. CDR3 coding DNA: TGTGCCAGCAGCGCCCACAGGGGGCTGGACACTGAAGCTTTCTTT.

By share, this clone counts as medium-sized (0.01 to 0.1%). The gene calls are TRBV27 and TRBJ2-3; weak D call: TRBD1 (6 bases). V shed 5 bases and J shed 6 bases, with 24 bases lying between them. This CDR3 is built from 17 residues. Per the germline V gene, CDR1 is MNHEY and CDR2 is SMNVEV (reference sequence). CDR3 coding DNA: TGTGCCAGCAGTCCCGTTGCTCTGTCAGGGGCGAGGGATACGCAGTATTTT. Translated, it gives CASSPVALSGARDTQYF.

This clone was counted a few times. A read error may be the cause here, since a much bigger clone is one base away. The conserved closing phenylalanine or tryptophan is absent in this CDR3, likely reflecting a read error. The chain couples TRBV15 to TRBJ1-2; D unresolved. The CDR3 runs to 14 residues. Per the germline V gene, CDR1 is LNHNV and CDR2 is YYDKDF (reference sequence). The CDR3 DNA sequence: TGTGCCGCCAGCAGAGGGAAGGTTGACTATGGCTACACCATC. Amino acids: CAASRGKVDYGYTI.

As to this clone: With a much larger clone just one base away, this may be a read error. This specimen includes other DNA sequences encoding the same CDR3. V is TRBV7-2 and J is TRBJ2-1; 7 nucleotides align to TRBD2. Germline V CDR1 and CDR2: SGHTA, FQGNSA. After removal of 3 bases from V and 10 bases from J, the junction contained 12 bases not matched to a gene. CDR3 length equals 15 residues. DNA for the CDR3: TGTGCCAGCAGCTTGTCTTCCGGGAGGAACTACGAGCAGTTCTTC. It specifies CASSLSSGRNYEQFF.

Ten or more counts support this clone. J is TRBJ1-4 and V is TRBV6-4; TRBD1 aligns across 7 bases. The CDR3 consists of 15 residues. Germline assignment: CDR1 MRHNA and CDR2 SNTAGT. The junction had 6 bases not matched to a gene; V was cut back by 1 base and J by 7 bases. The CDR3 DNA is TGTGCCAGCAGTGACTACGCCAGGGGGATTGAAAAACTGTTTTTT. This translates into CASSDYARGIEKLFF.

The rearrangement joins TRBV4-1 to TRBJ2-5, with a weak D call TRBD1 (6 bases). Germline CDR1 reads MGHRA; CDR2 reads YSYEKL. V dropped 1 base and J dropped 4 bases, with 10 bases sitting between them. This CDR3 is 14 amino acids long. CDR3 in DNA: TGCGCCAGCAGCCAAGCAGGGGCCCGAGAGACCCAGTACTTC. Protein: CASSQAGARETQYF.

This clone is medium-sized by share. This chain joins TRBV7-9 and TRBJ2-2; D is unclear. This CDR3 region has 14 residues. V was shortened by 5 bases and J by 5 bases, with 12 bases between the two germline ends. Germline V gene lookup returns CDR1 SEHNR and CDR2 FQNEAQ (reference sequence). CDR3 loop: CASSAFSKTGELFF. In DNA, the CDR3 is TGTGCCAGCAGCGCCTTCAGTAAAACCGGGGAGCTGTTTTTT.

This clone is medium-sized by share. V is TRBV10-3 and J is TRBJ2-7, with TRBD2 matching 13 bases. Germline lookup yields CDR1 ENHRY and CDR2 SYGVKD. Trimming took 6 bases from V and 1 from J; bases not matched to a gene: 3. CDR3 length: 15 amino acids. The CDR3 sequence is CAISRTSGRSYEQYF. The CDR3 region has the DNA TGTGCCATCAGCAGGACTAGCGGGAGATCCTACGAGCAGTACTTC.

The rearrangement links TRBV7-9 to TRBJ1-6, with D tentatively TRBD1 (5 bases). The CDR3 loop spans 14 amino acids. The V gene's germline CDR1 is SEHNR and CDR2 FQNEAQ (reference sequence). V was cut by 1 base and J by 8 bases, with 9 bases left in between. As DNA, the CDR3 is TGTGCCAGCAGCTTAGTTCGGGGGGATTCACCCCTCCACTTT. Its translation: CASSLVRGDSPLHF. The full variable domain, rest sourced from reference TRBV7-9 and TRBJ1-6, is DTGVSQNPRHKITKRGQNVTFRCDPISEHNRLYWYRQTLGQGPEFLTYFQNEAQLEKSRLLSDRFSAERPKGSFSTLEIQRTEQGDSAMYLCASSLVRGDSPLHFGNGTRLTVT.

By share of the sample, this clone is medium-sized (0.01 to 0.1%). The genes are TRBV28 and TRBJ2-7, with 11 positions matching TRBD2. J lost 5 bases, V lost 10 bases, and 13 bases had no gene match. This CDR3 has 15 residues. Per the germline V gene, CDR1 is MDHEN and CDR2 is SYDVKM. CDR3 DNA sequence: TGTGCCACTACTAAGGATAGCGGGAGGGCCCACGAGCAGTACTTC. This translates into CATTKDSGRAHEQYF.

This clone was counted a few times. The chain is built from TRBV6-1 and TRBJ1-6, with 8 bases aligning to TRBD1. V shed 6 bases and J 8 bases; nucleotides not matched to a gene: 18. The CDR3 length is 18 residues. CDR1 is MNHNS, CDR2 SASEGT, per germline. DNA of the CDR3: TGTGCCAGCAGCGAAACCCGGGGACAGGAATTAAAGTATTCACCCCTCCACTTT. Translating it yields CASSETRGQELKYSPLHF.

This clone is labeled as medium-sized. The CDR3 protein is CASSLGGGNTGELFF. The CDR3 coding sequence is TGTGCCAGCAGTTTAGGAGGGGGCAACACCGGGGAGCTGTTTTTT. V and J are TRBV6-1 and TRBJ2-2; tentative D call: TRBD1 (7 bases). Germline V gene data show CDR1 as MNHNS and CDR2 as SASEGT. The V end lost 5 bases, the J end lost 2 bases, and 12 bases lay between the germline ends. The CDR3 length is 15 residues.

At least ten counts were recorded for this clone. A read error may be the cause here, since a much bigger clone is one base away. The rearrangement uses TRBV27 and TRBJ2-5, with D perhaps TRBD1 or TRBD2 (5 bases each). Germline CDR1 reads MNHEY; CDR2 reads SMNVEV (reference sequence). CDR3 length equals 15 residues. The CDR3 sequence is CAGREIGLHQETQYF. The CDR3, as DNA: TGTGCCGGCAGGGAGATAGGGCTGCACCAAGAGACCCAGTACTTC.

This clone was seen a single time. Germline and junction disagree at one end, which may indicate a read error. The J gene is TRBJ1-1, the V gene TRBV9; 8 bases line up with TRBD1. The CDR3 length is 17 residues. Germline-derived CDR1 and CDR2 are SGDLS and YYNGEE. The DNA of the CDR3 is TGTGTCAGCAGCGTTGGTCCCCAGACAGGGGATTACACTGAAGCTTTCTTT. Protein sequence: CVSSVGPQTGDYTEAFF.

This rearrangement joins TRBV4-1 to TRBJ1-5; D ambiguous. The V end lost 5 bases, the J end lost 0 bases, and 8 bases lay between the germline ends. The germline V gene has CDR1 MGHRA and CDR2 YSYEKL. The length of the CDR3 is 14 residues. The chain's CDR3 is CASSGEYSNQPQHF. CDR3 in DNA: TGCGCCAGCAGCGGGGAGTATAGCAATCAGCCCCAGCATTTT.

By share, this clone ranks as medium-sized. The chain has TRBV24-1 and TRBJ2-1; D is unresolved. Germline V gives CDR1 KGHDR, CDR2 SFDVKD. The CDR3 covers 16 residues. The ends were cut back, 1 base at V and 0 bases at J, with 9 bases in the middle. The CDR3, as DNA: TGTGCCACCAGTGATTTTGTGGAGAGCTCCTACAATGAGCAGTTCTTC. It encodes CATSDFVESSYNEQFF.

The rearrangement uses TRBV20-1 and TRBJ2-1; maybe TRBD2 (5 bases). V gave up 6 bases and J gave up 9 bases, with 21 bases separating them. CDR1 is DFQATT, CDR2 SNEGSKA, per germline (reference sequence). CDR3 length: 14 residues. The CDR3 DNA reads TGCAGTGCCACCGTATCCCAGGACTTGGGTGAGCAGTTCTTC. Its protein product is CSATVSQDLGEQFF.

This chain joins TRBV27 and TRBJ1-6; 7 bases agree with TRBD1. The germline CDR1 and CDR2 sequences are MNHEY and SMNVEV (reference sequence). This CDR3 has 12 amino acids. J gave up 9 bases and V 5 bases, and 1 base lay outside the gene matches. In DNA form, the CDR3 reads TGTGCCAGCAGTCGGACAGGTTCACCCCTCCACTTT. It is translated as CASSRTGSPLHF.

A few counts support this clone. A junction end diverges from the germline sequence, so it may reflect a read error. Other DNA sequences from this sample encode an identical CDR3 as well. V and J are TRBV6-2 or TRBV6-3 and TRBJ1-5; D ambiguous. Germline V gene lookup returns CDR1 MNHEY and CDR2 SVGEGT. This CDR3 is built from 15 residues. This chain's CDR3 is CASSYGSDQNQPQHF. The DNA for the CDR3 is TGTGCCAGCAGTTACGGGTCGGACCAGAACCAGCCACAGCATTTT.